Listed below are T cell receptor beta chains from one sample, sequenced in a study of blood T cell repertoires in COVID-19. The repertoire was sequenced with immunoSEQ multiplex PCR; TCRdb's copy has only in-frame clones and lacks some. Of roughly 160,000 clones in the sample, roughly 82% were seen once. Sequencing was carried out using PBMCs or T cells enriched from blood (not recorded which). The receptors were gathered from a man between 45 and 60 years old who had recovered from COVID-19. The CDR3 runs from the conserved cysteine through the conserved F or W. Each record gives: V gene, clone size, J gene, D gene, CDR3 DNA, CDR3 protein. D genes are given only for firm matches. Expanded clones are given a class, and other clones once, few, many or no size at all.

TRBV20-1	NA	TRBJ1-4	TRBD1	TGCAGTGCTACATCGACAGGGCGACTGTTTTTT	CSATSTGRLFF
TRBV3-1/TRBV3-2	NA	TRBJ1-1	NA	TGTGCCAGCAGCCACCTCTCCGGGGACACTGAAGCTTTCTTT	CASSHLSGDTEAFF
TRBV5-1	NA	TRBJ1-1	NA	TGCGCCAGCAGCCCAGCCAGGCAGCACTCTTTTGAAGCCCCCCAGATGAACACTGAAGCTTTCTTT	CASSPARQHSFEAPQMNTEAFF
TRBV28	NA	TRBJ1-2	NA	TGTGCCAGCATCCCCGGTGAGCGCCTGGACTATGGCTACACCTTC	CASIPGERLDYGYTF
TRBV30	NA	TRBJ1-2	NA	TGTGCCTGGAGTGCCCGCCGGGGTAACTATGGCTACACCTTC	CAWSARRGNYGYTF
TRBV6-6	NA	TRBJ1-5	NA	TGTGCCAGCAACCTGGCGCGGGGCCGAGGCAATCAGCCCCAGCATTTT	CASNLARGRGNQPQHF
TRBV3-1/TRBV3-2	NA	TRBJ1-5	NA	TGTGCCAGCAGCCAAGGAAGCCCAGGGGCTCAGCCCCAGCATTTT	CASSQGSPGAQPQHF
TRBV5-8	NA	TRBJ1-3	NA	TGTGCCAGCACCTCGGGGGTCTTCTCTGGAAACACCATATATTTT	CASTSGVFSGNTIYF
TRBV19	NA	TRBJ2-5	TRBD1	TGTGCCAGTAGTATCCGACAGGGGTCTCCCCGCCAAGAGACCCAGTACTTC	CASSIRQGSPRQETQYF
TRBV14	NA	TRBJ2-1	NA	TGTGCCAGCAGCTCGTACAATGAGCAGTTCTTC	CASSSYNEQFF
TRBV5-1	NA	TRBJ1-4	TRBD1	TGCGCCAGCAGCCCTCAGACAGGGACGGATGAAAAACTGTTTTTT	CASSPQTGTDEKLFF
TRBV11-3	NA	TRBJ2-7	TRBD2	TGTGCCAGCAGCCCGACTGGACTAGCGGGAGGGAAGGAGCAGTACTTC	CASSPTGLAGGKEQYF
TRBV11-2	NA	TRBJ2-7	NA	TGTGCCAGCAGAAAGCTATCCCACGAGCAGTACTTC	CASRKLSHEQYF
TRBV28	NA	TRBJ1-1	TRBD1	TGTGCCAGCAGTCCGGGACAGGTGAGAGCTTTCTTT	CASSPGQVRAFF
TRBV5-1	NA	TRBJ1-2	NA	TGCGCCAGCAGTGTAAGACCAGGGGCGGACTATGGCTACACCTTC	CASSVRPGADYGYTF
TRBV11-2	NA	TRBJ2-4	NA	TGTGCCAGCAGCTTAGAACAGACCATTCAGTACTTC	CASSLEQTIQYF
TRBV3-1/TRBV3-2	NA	TRBJ1-5	NA	TGTGCCAGCAGCCGGGGAGAACAGCCCCAGCATTTT	CASSRGEQPQHF
TRBV6-1	once	TRBJ1-4	NA	TGTGCCAGCAGTGAACTTCGGGTTGCAACTAATGAAAAACTGTTTTTT	CASSELRVATNEKLFF
TRBV5-1	NA	TRBJ2-7	TRBD2	TGCGCCAGCAGCGTAACTAGCGGGATCTGGCCGGAGCAGTACTTC	CASSVTSGIWPEQYF
TRBV4-1	NA	TRBJ1-1	NA	TGCGCCAGCAGCCAAGCTAAACTTGTCACAGGGCTTGAAGCTTTCTTT	CASSQAKLVTGLEAFF
TRBV28	NA	TRBJ1-6	TRBD1	TGTGCCAGCTTTTCCCAGGGGGCGGGTTCACCCCTCCACTTT	CASFSQGAGSPLHF
TRBV10-3	NA	TRBJ2-3	NA	TGTGCCATCAGTGAGTCGCGGGGCACAGATACGCAGTATTTT	CAISESRGTDTQYF
TRBV6-4	NA	TRBJ2-4	NA	TGTGCCAGCACCCCACCCAAACTAGCCAAAAACATTCAGTACTTC	CASTPPKLAKNIQYF
TRBV28	NA	TRBJ2-2	TRBD2	TGTGCCAGCAGTTTGGATTTGGCGTCCGCGGGGGCCGGGGAGCTGTTTTTT	CASSLDLASAGAGELFF
TRBV2	NA	TRBJ1-4	TRBD1	TGTGCCAGCAGTGGCGATAACAGGGGGCCGGCTAATGAAAAACTGTTTTTT	CASSGDNRGPANEKLFF
TRBV7-8	NA	TRBJ1-1	NA	TGTGCCAGCAGCAGAAGCCGAGGGTTTGGGAACACTGAAGCTTTCTTT	CASSRSRGFGNTEAFF
TRBV11-2	NA	TRBJ1-4	NA	TGTGCCAGCAGCGGCGACAGGTTTTCATCGTATGAAAAACTGTTTTTT	CASSGDRFSSYEKLFF
TRBV5-6	NA	TRBJ1-2	NA	TGTGCCAGCAGCTCGGGATATGGCTACACCTTC	CASSSGYGYTF
TRBV5-1	NA	TRBJ2-7	TRBD2	TGCGCCAGCAGCTTGGAAGCTAGCGGCTACGAGCAGTACTTC	CASSLEASGYEQYF
TRBV29-1	once	TRBJ2-7	NA	TGCAGCGTTGAAAAGGCGGAGACCTACGAGCAGTACTTC	CSVEKAETYEQYF
TRBV6-5	NA	TRBJ1-5	NA	TGTGCCAGCAGTTACTCGGCAGGTCCCAATCAGCCCCAGCATTTT	CASSYSAGPNQPQHF
TRBV7-2	NA	TRBJ2-2	TRBD2	TGTGCCAGCAGCTTAGGGGGGCTAGCGGGAGACGGGGAGCTGTTTTTT	CASSLGGLAGDGELFF
TRBV19	NA	TRBJ1-2	NA	TGTGCCAGTAGTATACCCAGAACCGGGGATGGCTACACCTTC	CASSIPRTGDGYTF
TRBV18	NA	TRBJ2-5	NA	TGTGCCAGCTCACCACCGTCGGAGACCCAGTACTTC	CASSPPSETQYF
TRBV5-1	NA	TRBJ2-5	TRBD1	TGCGCCAGCTCGCCCCGGACAGGGGACGGAGAGACCCAGTACTTC	CASSPRTGDGETQYF
TRBV7-9	NA	TRBJ2-7	NA	TGTGCCAGCAGCTTAGCGCTTACAGGATCGACATACGAGCAGTACTTC	CASSLALTGSTYEQYF
TRBV5-1	NA	TRBJ1-2	TRBD1	TGCGCCAGCAGCTTCGGGACAGGGGGAGCCTTTGGCTACACCTTC	CASSFGTGGAFGYTF
TRBV5-1	once	TRBJ2-7	TRBD2	TGCGCCAGCAGCCCGAGGACTAGCGGGACCTACGAGCAGTACTTC	CASSPRTSGTYEQYF